The next 10 T cell receptor beta chains were all read from a single sample in a study of technical replicates of blood from a handful of donors. Clones were read by immunoSEQ multiplex PCR, and TCRdb kept only the in-frame ones, dropping some. The sample has approximately 99,000 clones; about 96% are singletons. The source material was T cells isolated from PBMCs. Every receptor here comes from a human donor in good health.

The DNA of the CDR3 is TGCGCCAGCAGTGCGGGACTAGCGCCTACCTACGAGCAGTACTTC. This translates into CASSAGLAPTYEQYF. V is TRBV10-1 and J is TRBJ2-7, with 10 bases fitting TRBD2. The V segment lost 4 bases and the J segment 2 bases; nucleotides outside the gene matches: 5. CDR1 and CDR2 from the germline V gene are WNHNN and SYGVQD (reference sequence). This CDR3 region has 15 residues.

The rearrangement uses TRBV7-3 and TRBJ2-7; D is possibly TRBD1 (6 bases). CDR1 is SGHTA, CDR2 FQGTGA, per germline. This CDR3 comprises 15 residues. V was shortened by 3 bases and J by 4 bases, with 16 bases between the two germline ends. The DNA for the CDR3 is TGTGCCAGCAGCTTGGAAGGGGGTTCTTCTTACGAGCAGTACTTC. It specifies CASSLEGGSSYEQYF. Full variable domain (rest looked up from reference TRBV7-3 and TRBJ2-7): GAGVSQTPSNKVTEKGKYVELRCDPISGHTALYWYRQSLGQGPEFLIYFQGTGAADDSGLPNDRFFAVRPEGSVSTLKIQRTERGDSAVYLCASSLEGGSSYEQYFGPGTRLTVT.

The chain employs TRBV5-1 and TRBJ2-7; TRBD2 aligns across 12 bases. The CDR3 covers 16 residues. Germline V gene data show CDR1 as SGHRS and CDR2 as YFSETQ. The V and J ends lost 3 bases and 0 bases, in that order; junction bases with no gene match: 4. The CDR3 is CASSYETSGSSYEQYF. The DNA for the CDR3 is TGCGCCAGCAGCTATGAGACTAGCGGGAGCTCCTACGAGCAGTACTTC. Full variable domain (remainder filled in from reference TRBV5-1 and TRBJ2-7): KAGVTQTPRYLIKTRGQQVTLSCSPISGHRSVSWYQQTPGQGLQFLFEYFSETQRNKGNFPGRFSGRQFSNSRSEMNVSTLELGDSALYLCASSYETSGSSYEQYFGPGTRLTVT.

The rearrangement joins TRBV6-5 to TRBJ2-7, with D uncertain. The CDR3 loop spans 13 amino acids. CDR1 is MNHEY and CDR2 is SVGAGI in the germline V gene. Trimming took 8 bases from V and 1 from J, leaving 12 bases between them. The CDR3 sequence: CASSTTTSYEQYF. In DNA, the CDR3 is TGTGCCAGCTCTACAACGACATCCTACGAGCAGTACTTC.

The V call is TRBV27, the J call TRBJ2-7; D perhaps matches TRBD2 (5 bases). The CDR3 consists of 13 residues. Between the trimmed V and J ends, which lost 3 bases and 2 bases, there was a span of 8 bases. Per the germline V gene, CDR1 is MNHEY and CDR2 is SMNVEV (reference sequence). CDR3 amino acids: CASSFGRAYEQYF. CDR3 DNA sequence: TGTGCCAGCAGTTTCGGGCGGGCCTACGAGCAGTACTTC.

This sequence joins TRBV29-1 and TRBJ2-7; 7 bases match TRBD1. Germline CDR1 reads SQVTM; CDR2 reads ANQGSEA. V was clipped by 4 bases and J by 3 bases; unmatched bases: 3. The CDR3 totals 12 residues. The DNA for the CDR3 is TGCAGCGTTGTGGGACAGAACTACGAGCAGTACTTC. Translation: CSVVGQNYEQYF.

This chain links TRBV5-6 with TRBJ2-7, with D tentatively TRBD2 (5 bases). V was clipped by 3 bases and J by 3 bases, with 7 bases between them. The CDR3 runs 12 residues. CDR1 and CDR2 from the germline V gene are SGHDT and YYEEEE. CDR3 sequence: CASSSGYYEQYF. CDR3 DNA: TGTGCCAGCAGCTCGGGATACTACGAGCAGTACTTC.

The chain combines TRBV7-9 with TRBJ1-2, with unresolved D. Trimming shortened V by 5 bases and J by 1 base, and 5 bases separated the two germline ends. CDR3 length equals 12 residues. Germline V gene data show CDR1 as SEHNR and CDR2 as FQNEAQ (reference sequence). CDR3 in amino acids: CASSRDNYGYTF. Here the CDR3 DNA reads TGTGCCAGCAGCCGAGATAACTATGGCTACACCTTC.

This chain joins TRBV7-9 and TRBJ2-2, with 8 bases lining up with TRBD1. CDR3 size: 14 residues. V lost 5 bases to trimming and J lost 4 bases; unmatched junction nucleotides: 3. CDR1 is SEHNR and CDR2 is FQNEAQ in the germline V gene (reference sequence). The CDR3 coding sequence is TGTGCCAGCAGCCAAACAGGGGGCACCGGGGAGCTGTTTTTT. Translating gives CASSQTGGTGELFF. The complete variable domain, with remaining parts taken from reference TRBV7-9 and TRBJ2-2, reads DTGVSQNPRHKITKRGQNVTFRCDPISEHNRLYWYRQTLGQGPEFLTYFQNEAQLEKSRLLSDRFSAERPKGSFSTLEIQRTEQGDSAMYLCASSQTGGTGELFFGEGSRLTVL.

This chain uses TRBV9 with TRBJ2-7; 14 bases match TRBD2. The germline gives CDR1 SGDLS, CDR2 YYNGEE. This CDR3 has 15 amino acids. Losses at the gene ends were 4 bases for V and 5 bases for J; bases not matched to a gene: 5. DNA of the CDR3: TGTGCCAGCAGCATCGGACTAGCGGGAGGCAACGAGCAGTACTTC. Translated: CASSIGLAGGNEQYF.